The rows below give T cell receptor beta chains drawn from one sample of a study of beta chain features in type 1 diabetes. Sequencing used immunoSEQ multiplex PCR; TCRdb keeps in-frame clones, though not all of them. The sample yields 300,000 to 450,000 clones, over 9.5% seen once. The sequenced material came from naive CD4+ T cells from blood. The origin of the receptors is a man between 18 and 29 years old in good health. CDR3s include the opening cysteine and the closing phenylalanine or tryptophan. The D gene is left open where the match is weak. Rows give clone size only sometimes, using once, few, many, or a class for an expanded clone.

V gene,clone size,D gene,J gene,CDR3 protein,CDR3 DNA
TRBV6-5,few,.,TRBJ1-4,CASSYSYRANEKLFF,TGTGCCAGCAGTTACTCGTACAGGGCGAATGAAAAACTGTTTTTT
TRBV4-2,.,.,TRBJ2-1,CASSPGINRGEQFF,TGTGCCAGCAGCCCCGGAATAAACCGGGGTGAGCAGTTCTTC
TRBV19,.,TRBD1,TRBJ1-1,CASRVPGGVDTEAFF,TGTGCCAGTAGGGTCCCAGGGGGCGTCGACACTGAAGCTTTCTTT
TRBV5-1,few,TRBD1,TRBJ2-2,CASNDRGPGGELFF,TGCGCCAGCAACGACAGGGGGCCTGGCGGGGAGCTGTTTTTT
TRBV7-2,.,.,TRBJ1-5,CASSLVTGSQPQHF,TGTGCCAGCAGCTTAGTTACAGGGAGTCAGCCCCAGCATTTT
TRBV7-3,.,.,TRBJ2-2,CASSLDGRNTGELFF,TGTGCCAGCAGCTTAGACGGGAGGAACACCGGGGAGCTGTTTTTT
TRBV28,.,TRBD1,TRBJ2-1,CASSLWAGGNEQFF,TGTGCCAGCAGTTTATGGGCAGGGGGCAATGAGCAGTTCTTC
TRBV11-2,few,TRBD2,TRBJ2-1,CASSLGLAGYNEQFF,TGTGCCAGCAGCTTAGGACTAGCGGGATACAATGAGCAGTTCTTC
TRBV28,few,.,TRBJ2-7,CASLTGSSGYEQYF,TGTGCCAGCCTAACAGGGAGCTCGGGCTACGAGCAGTACTTC
TRBV2,few,TRBD1,TRBJ1-4,CASSDRGRGRGKLFF,TGTGCCAGCAGTGATCGTGGCAGGGGGAGAGGAAAACTGTTTTTT
TRBV30,few,.,TRBJ2-5,CAWGWAQETQYF,TGTGCCTGGGGTTGGGCACAAGAGACCCAGTACTTC
TRBV5-1,.,TRBD1,TRBJ1-2,CASSLGIQGASGYTF,TGCGCCAGCAGCTTGGGGATACAGGGGGCGTCTGGCTACACCTTC
TRBV19,few,.,TRBJ1-1,CASSYRGTNTEAFF,TGTGCCAGTAGTTACCGGGGTACGAACACTGAAGCTTTCTTT
TRBV9,.,.,TRBJ1-1,CASSVGPQDRNTEAFF,TGTGCCAGCAGCGTAGGTCCCCAGGACAGGAACACTGAAGCTTTCTTT
TRBV19,.,.,TRBJ2-3,CASSIEGARTDTQYF,TGTGCCAGTAGTATAGAGGGCGCCCGCACAGATACGCAGTATTTT
TRBV5-1,few,.,TRBJ2-6,CASSPHRATGANVLTF,TGCGCCAGCAGCCCCCACAGGGCTACCGGGGCCAACGTCCTGACTTTC
TRBV7-9,few,TRBD2,TRBJ2-1,CASSVSGTSGGDNEQFF,TGTGCCAGCAGCGTCTCCGGGACTAGCGGGGGAGACAATGAGCAGTTCTTC